The TCR beta chain under discussion was sequenced for a study of blood T cell repertoires in COVID-19. The wider study: Researchers got acute and convalescent COVID-19 samples from the United States, Italy and Spain.

V lost 8 bases and J 2 bases, leaving 23 bases between the germline ends. The CDR3 loop spans 16 amino acids. Per germline, CDR1 SQVTM and CDR2 ANQGSEA. In the authors' workflow: How many nucleated cells were present was estimated from reference gene primer amplification. Produced via immunoSEQ multiplex PCR; TCRdb's table is partial and in-frame only. V and J calls plus clone size are reproduced from that table; the DNA served to infer D and trimming. The data show 200,000 to 300,000 clones, with approximately 90% seen just once and 2% to 2.5% held by the top ten. Sequencing input: PBMCs or T cells enriched from blood (not recorded which). This clonotype was obtained from a woman in her 40s with acute COVID-19. This sequence joins TRBV29-1 and TRBJ2-3; possibly TRBD2 for D (7 bases). CDR3 residues: CSLREVAGALTDTQYF. In nucleotides, the CDR3 is TGCAGCCTTCGAGAGGTGGCGGGGGCCCTCACAGATACGCAGTATTTT.